Below are 18 T cell receptor beta chains sequenced from a single sample in a study of cytomegalovirus exposure and HLA in healthy donors. Primers for the PCR totalled 60 Vbeta and 13 Jbeta. TCRdb keeps only in-frame clones here, not all; method: immunoSEQ multiplex PCR. The sample has about 160,000 clones; roughly 79% are singletons. Input material: PBMCs. These receptors came from a woman in her forties in good health and CMV-seropositive.

The J gene is TRBJ1-2, the V gene TRBV7-8, with a weak D call TRBD1 (5 bases). Trimming cost V 3 bases and J 6 bases, with 20 bases left between them. Germline V gene lookup returns CDR1 SGHVS and CDR2 FQNEAQ. The CDR3 totals 16 residues. The CDR3 nucleotides read TGTGCCAGCAGCTTGGTGGGGCAGGCTCTAGGGAATGGCTACACCTTC. This sequence encodes CASSLVGQALGNGYTF.

The rearrangement joins TRBV29-1 to TRBJ1-2, with TRBD1 matching 10 bases. Germline trimming cut 6 bases from V and 7 bases from J; bases unmatched to any gene: 8. From germline, CDR1 is SQVTM and CDR2 ANQGSEA. The CDR3 length is 13 residues. Here the CDR3 reads CSVAVTGGGGYTF. The CDR3 DNA is TGCAGCGTCGCCGTGACAGGGGGCGGTGGCTACACCTTC.

The chain joins TRBV10-3 to TRBJ1-2, with no clear D. The CDR3 length is 15 residues. Germline V gives CDR1 ENHRY, CDR2 SYGVKD. V lost 5 bases and J lost 0, with 13 bases in between. Here the CDR3 reads CAISTRTGTNYGYTF. The CDR3 nucleotides are TGTGCCATCAGTACCCGGACGGGAACTAACTATGGCTACACCTTC.

V gene TRBV7-3 combines with J gene TRBJ2-3; 10 bases align to TRBD1. The CDR3 is 14 amino acids. CDR1 is SGHTA, CDR2 FQGTGA, per germline. The junction had 4 bases not matched to a gene; V was cut back by 5 bases and J by 5 bases. The CDR3 sequence: CASSRQGAEDTQYF. In DNA, the CDR3 is TGTGCCAGCAGCCGACAGGGGGCAGAAGATACGCAGTATTTT.

The chain joins TRBV5-4 to TRBJ2-3, with 16 bases matching TRBD2. This CDR3 region has 16 residues. Germline V gene data show CDR1 as SGHNT and CDR2 as YYREEE (reference sequence). The V segment lost 4 bases and the J segment 8 bases; nucleotides outside the gene matches: 7. CDR3 sequence (DNA): TGTGCCAGCAGCCAGGGACTAGCGGGGGGGTCGGGTACGCAGTATTTT. It translates to CASSQGLAGGSGTQYF. Together with reference TRBV5-4 and TRBJ2-3, the CDR3 gives the full variable domain: ETGVTQSPTHLIKTRGQQVTLRCSSQSGHNTVSWYQQALGQGPQFIFQYYREEENGRGNFPPRFSGLQFPNYSSELNVNALELDDSALYLCASSQGLAGGSGTQYFGPGTRLTVL.

The chain joins TRBV5-6 to TRBJ1-3; D is possibly TRBD1 (6 bases). Germline assignment: CDR1 SGHDT and CDR2 YYEEEE. V was shortened by 0 bases and J by 11 bases, with 15 bases between the two germline ends. This CDR3 contains 14 residues. The chain's CDR3 is CASSLVGTPEAIYF. For the CDR3, the DNA is TGTGCCAGCAGCTTGGTCGGGACACCGGAAGCCATATATTTT.

This clone was picked up a small number of times. The chain recombines TRBV27 with TRBJ2-7; 7 nucleotides match TRBD1. The germline gives CDR1 MNHEY, CDR2 SMNVEV (reference sequence). This CDR3 comprises 14 residues. Trimming cost V 3 bases and J 2 bases; bases outside gene matches: 4. CDR3 bases: TGTGCCAGCAGTTTGGGCCAGGGGGCCTACGAGCAGTACTTC. It yields the protein CASSLGQGAYEQYF.

The gene calls are TRBV4-3 and TRBJ2-1; TRBD2 might be the D (7 bases). Trimming cost V 0 bases and J 3 bases, with 18 bases left between them. CDR3 length equals 18 residues. Germline V gives CDR1 LGHNA, CDR2 YSLEER. The chain's CDR3 is CASSQDLSGGQNYNEQFF. The CDR3 nucleotides are TGCGCCAGCAGCCAAGATTTGTCCGGGGGGCAGAACTACAATGAGCAGTTCTTC.

This clone was counted only a few times. The chain is built from TRBV2 and TRBJ2-5; D ambiguous. CDR1 and CDR2 (germline): SNHLY, FYNNEI. V was clipped by 2 bases and J by 5 bases, with 12 bases between them. There are 14 residues in the CDR3. CDR3 amino acids: CASSEMRSGETQYF. In nucleotides, the CDR3 is TGTGCCAGCAGTGAAATGAGGTCTGGGGAGACCCAGTACTTC.

This clone has a single count. The genes are TRBV30 and TRBJ1-6; D might be TRBD1 (5 bases). Trimming left V 1 base short and J 2 bases short, with 12 bases between. Germline V lookup: CDR1 GTSNPN, CDR2 SVGIG (reference sequence). The CDR3 is 16 residues long. The CDR3 DNA is TGTGCCTGGAGTGCACTCGGGGGAACCTATAATTCACCCCTCCACTTT. This sequence encodes CAWSALGGTYNSPLHF.

The V gene is TRBV7-9, the J gene TRBJ1-1, with D perhaps matching TRBD1 (6 bases). The CDR3 sequence is 12 residues long. Deletions cut 7 bases from V and 8 bases from J, with 14 bases between. Germline lookup yields CDR1 SEHNR and CDR2 FQNEAQ (reference sequence). The CDR3 DNA sequence: TGTGCCAGCACCACCCCGACAGGCGAAGCTTTCTTT. It yields the protein CASTTPTGEAFF.

This chain links TRBV15 with TRBJ1-1; D might be TRBD1 (6 bases). Germline V gene lookup returns CDR1 LNHNV and CDR2 YYDKDF (reference sequence). CDR3 length: 17 residues. The V end was cut by 4 bases, the J end by 0 bases, with 18 bases between. CDR3 coding DNA: TGTGCCACCAGCAAACATCCCGGGACAAAGATGAACACTGAAGCTTTCTTT. Protein sequence: CATSKHPGTKMNTEAFF.

The chain is built from TRBV27 and TRBJ2-7, with 10 positions matching TRBD1. From germline, CDR1 is MNHEY and CDR2 SMNVEV (reference sequence). Trimming cost V 5 bases and J 3 bases; bases outside gene matches: 7. This CDR3 comprises 15 residues. The DNA for the CDR3 is TGTGCCAGCAGTACCGCCTGGACAGGGGGCTACGAGCAGTACTTC. Protein product: CASSTAWTGGYEQYF.

This clone was picked up one time. This chain joins TRBV7-3 and TRBJ2-1, with TRBD1 matching 8 bases. Germline CDR1 SGHTA, CDR2 FQGTGA. V lost 4 bases and J lost 4; bases outside the gene matches: 9. This CDR3 is built from 16 residues. DNA of the CDR3: TGTGCCAGCAGCTACTTAGGGGACAGGAGTTACAATGAGCAGTTCTTC. Its protein product is CASSYLGDRSYNEQFF.

This clone has only a few counts. The rearrangement uses TRBV2 and TRBJ2-3; D is unclear. V was cut by 7 bases and J by 0 bases, with 11 bases left in between. The CDR3 has 14 amino acids. Germline values: CDR1 SNHLY, CDR2 FYNNEI. The CDR3 loop is CASTRTTSTDTQYF. In DNA form, the CDR3 reads TGTGCCAGCACTCGAACCACTAGCACAGATACGCAGTATTTT.

The rearrangement links TRBV30 to TRBJ1-5; TRBD1 is a possible D gene (6 bases). This CDR3 has 15 residues. V was shortened by 0 bases and J by 4 bases, with 13 bases between the two germline ends. Germline V CDR1 and CDR2: GTSNPN, SVGIG (reference sequence). This chain's CDR3 is CAWSVQGGRNQPQHF. The CDR3 coding sequence is TGTGCCTGGAGTGTACAGGGCGGCCGGAATCAGCCCCAGCATTTT.

The chain recombines TRBV7-8 with TRBJ2-7; no definite D call. The germline gives CDR1 SGHVS, CDR2 FQNEAQ. This CDR3 is 13 amino acids long. The germline V and J ends were trimmed by 1 base and 3 bases, with 7 bases remaining between them. CDR3 residues: CASSLGSGYEQYF. For the CDR3, the DNA is TGTGCCAGCAGCTTAGGCTCGGGCTACGAGCAGTACTTC.

V usage is TRBV12-5 and J usage is TRBJ1-6; the match to TRBD1 covers 8 bases. The CDR3 is made up of 14 amino acids. Germline loops: CDR1 LGHNT, CDR2 FRNRAP. J lost 9 bases, V lost 7 bases, and 8 bases had no gene match. The CDR3 loop reads CASARQGKSSPLHF. The CDR3 DNA reads TGTGCTAGTGCCCGACAGGGGAAAAGTTCACCCCTCCACTTT.